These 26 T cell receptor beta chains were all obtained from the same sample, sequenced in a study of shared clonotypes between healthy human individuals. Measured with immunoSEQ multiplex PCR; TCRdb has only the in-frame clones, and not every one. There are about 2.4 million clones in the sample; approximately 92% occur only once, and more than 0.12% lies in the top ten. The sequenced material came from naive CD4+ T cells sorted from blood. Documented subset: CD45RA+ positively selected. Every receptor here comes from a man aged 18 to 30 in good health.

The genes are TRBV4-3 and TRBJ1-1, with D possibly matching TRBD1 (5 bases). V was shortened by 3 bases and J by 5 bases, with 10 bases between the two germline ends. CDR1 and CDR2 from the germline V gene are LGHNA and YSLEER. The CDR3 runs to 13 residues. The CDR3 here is CASSHGGGTEAFF. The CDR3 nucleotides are TGCGCCAGCAGCCACGGGGGTGGGACTGAAGCTTTCTTT.

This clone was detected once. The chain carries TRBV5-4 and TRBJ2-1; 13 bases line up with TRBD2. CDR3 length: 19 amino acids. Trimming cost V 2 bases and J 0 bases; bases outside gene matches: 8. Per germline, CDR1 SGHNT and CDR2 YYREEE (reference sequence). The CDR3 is CASSLPGLAGSSSYNEQFF. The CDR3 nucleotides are TGTGCCAGCAGCTTACCGGGACTAGCGGGGTCGAGCTCCTACAATGAGCAGTTCTTC.

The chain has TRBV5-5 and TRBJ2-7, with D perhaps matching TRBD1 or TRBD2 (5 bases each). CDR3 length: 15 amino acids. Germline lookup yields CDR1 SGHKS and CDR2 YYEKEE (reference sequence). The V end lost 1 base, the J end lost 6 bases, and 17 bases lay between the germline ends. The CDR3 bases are TGTGCCAGCAGCTTGAAACAGGACTGGGTTCGCGAGCAGTACTTC. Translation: CASSLKQDWVREQYF.

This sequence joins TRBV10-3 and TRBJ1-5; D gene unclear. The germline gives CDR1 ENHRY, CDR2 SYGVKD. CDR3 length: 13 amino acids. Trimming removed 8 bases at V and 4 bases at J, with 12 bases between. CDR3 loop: CAIGEVGNQPQHF. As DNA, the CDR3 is TGTGCCATCGGGGAAGTTGGGAATCAGCCCCAGCATTTT.

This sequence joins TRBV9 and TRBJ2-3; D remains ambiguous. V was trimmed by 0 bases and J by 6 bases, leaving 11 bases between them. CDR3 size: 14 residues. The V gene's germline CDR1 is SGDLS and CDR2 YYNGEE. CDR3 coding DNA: TGTGCCAGCAGCGTAGTAAGTGGCGTCGATACGCAGTATTTT. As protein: CASSVVSGVDTQYF. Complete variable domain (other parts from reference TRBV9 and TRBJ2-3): DSGVTQTPKHLITATGQRVTLRCSPRSGDLSVYWYQQSLDQGLQFLIQYYNGEERAKGNILERFSAQQFPDLHSELNLSSLELGDSALYFCASSVVSGVDTQYFGPGTRLTVL.

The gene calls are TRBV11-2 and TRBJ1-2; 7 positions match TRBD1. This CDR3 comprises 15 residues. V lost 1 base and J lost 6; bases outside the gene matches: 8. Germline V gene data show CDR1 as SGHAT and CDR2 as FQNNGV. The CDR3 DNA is TGTGCCAGCAGCTTAGTGGCAGGGGGTAGGGATGGCTACACCTTC. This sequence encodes CASSLVAGGRDGYTF.

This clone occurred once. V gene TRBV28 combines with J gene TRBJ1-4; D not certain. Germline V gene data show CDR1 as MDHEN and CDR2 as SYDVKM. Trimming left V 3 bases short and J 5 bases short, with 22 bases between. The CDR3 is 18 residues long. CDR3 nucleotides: TGTGCCAGCAGTTTCATGGTAGGAGGATCTGGCCCCAATGAAAAACTGTTTTTT. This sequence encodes CASSFMVGGSGPNEKLFF.

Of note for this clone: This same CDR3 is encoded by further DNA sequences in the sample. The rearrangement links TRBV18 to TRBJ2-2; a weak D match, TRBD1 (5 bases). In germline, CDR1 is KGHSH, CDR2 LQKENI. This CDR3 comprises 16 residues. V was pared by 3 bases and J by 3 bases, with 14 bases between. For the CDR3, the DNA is TGTGCCAGCTCACCCCTCGGGCAGGGTTACACCGGGGAGCTGTTTTTT. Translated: CASSPLGQGYTGELFF.

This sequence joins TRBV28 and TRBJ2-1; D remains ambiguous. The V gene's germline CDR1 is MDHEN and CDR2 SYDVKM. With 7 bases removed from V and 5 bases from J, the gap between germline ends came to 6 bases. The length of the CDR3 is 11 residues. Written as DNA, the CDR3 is TGTGCCAGCACGCAGAACAATGAGCAGTTCTTC. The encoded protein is CASTQNNEQFF.

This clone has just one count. The CDR3 coding sequence is TGCGCCAGCAGCTTGGGGCCAGGTGAGGGCCCAGATACGCAGTATTTT. Translating it yields CASSLGPGEGPDTQYF. The chain is built from TRBV5-1 and TRBJ2-3; maybe TRBD2 (5 bases). V lost 0 bases and J lost 4, with 15 bases in between. The V gene's germline CDR1 is SGHRS and CDR2 YFSETQ. The CDR3 is 16 residues long.

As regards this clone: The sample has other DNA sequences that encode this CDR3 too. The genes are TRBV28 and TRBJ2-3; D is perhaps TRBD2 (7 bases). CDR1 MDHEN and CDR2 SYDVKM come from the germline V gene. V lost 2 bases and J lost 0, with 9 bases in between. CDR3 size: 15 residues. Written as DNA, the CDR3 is TGTGCCAGCAGTTTAGCGGGGGCTAGCACAGATACGCAGTATTTT. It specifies CASSLAGASTDTQYF.

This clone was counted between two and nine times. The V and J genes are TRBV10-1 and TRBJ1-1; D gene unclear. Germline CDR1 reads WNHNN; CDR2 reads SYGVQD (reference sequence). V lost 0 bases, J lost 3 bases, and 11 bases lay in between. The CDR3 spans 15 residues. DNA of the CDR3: TGCGCCAGCAGTGAGTCGACATGGGTGGACACTGAAGCTTTCTTT. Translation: CASSESTWVDTEAFF.

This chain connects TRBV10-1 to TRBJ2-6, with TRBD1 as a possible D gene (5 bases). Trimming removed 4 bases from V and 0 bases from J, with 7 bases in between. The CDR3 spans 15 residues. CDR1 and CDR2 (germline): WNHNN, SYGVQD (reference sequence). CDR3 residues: CASSGGSSGANVLTF. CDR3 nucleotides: TGCGCCAGCAGTGGGGGCAGCTCTGGGGCCAACGTCCTGACTTTC.

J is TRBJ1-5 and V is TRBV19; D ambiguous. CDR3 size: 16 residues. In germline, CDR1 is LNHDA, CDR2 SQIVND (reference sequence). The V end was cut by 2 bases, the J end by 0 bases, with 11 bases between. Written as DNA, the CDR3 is TGTGCCAGTAGTATATCGTCAGCTTATAGCAATCAGCCCCAGCATTTT. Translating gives CASSISSAYSNQPQHF.

The CDR3 DNA is TGTGCCAGCAGCTGGGACAGGGGGCAGACCCAGTACTTC. Translation: CASSWDRGQTQYF. V and J are TRBV9 and TRBJ2-5; 12 bases are a match to TRBD1. Germline V gives CDR1 SGDLS, CDR2 YYNGEE. V was clipped by 4 bases and J by 6 bases; unmatched bases: 1. This CDR3 region has 13 residues.

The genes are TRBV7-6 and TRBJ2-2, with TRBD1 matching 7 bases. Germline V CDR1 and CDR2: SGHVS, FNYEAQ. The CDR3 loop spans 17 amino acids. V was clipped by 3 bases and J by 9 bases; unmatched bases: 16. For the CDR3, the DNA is TGTGCCAGCAGCTTGGGTCAGACAAGGACAGGAGTCTGGGAGCTGTTTTTT. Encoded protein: CASSLGQTRTGVWELFF.

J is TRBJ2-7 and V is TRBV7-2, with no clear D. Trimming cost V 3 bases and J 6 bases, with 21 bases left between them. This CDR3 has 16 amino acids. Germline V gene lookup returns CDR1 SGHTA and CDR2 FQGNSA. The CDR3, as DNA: TGTGCCAGCAGCTTCCTGTGGGTGACCTCACGAGGCGAGCAGTACTTC. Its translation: CASSFLWVTSRGEQYF. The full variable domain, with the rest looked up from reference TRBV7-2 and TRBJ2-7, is GAGVSQSPSNKVTEKGKDVELRCDPISGHTALYWYRQSLGQGLEFLIYFQGNSAPDKSGLPSDRFSAERTGGSVSTLTIQRTQQEDSAVYLCASSFLWVTSRGEQYFGPGTRLTVT.

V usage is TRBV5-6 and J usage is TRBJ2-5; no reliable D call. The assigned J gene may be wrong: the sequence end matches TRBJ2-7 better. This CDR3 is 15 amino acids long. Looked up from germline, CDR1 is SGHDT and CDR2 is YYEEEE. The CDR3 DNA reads TGTGCCAGCAGCTTGGCCTTAGTTAGCTCCTACGAGCAGTACTTC. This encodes CASSLALVSSYEQYF.

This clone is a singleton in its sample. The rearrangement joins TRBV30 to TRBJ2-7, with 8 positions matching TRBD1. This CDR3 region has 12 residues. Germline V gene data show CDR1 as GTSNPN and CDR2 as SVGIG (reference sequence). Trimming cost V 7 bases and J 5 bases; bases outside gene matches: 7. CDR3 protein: CAFGQGRNEQYF. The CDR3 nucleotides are TGTGCCTTTGGACAGGGTCGGAACGAGCAGTACTTC. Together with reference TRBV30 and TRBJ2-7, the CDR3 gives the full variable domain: SQTIHQWPATLVQPVGSPLSLECTVEGTSNPNLYWYRQAAGRGLQLLFYSVGIGQISSEVPQNLSASRPQDRQFILSSKKLLLSDSGFYLCAFGQGRNEQYFGPGTRLTVT.

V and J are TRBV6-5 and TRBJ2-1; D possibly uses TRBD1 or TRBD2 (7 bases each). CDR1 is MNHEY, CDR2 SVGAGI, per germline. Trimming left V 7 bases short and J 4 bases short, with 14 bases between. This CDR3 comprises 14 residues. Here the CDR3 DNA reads TGTGCCAGCAAGCGGGACAGTACTTACAATGAGCAGTTCTTC. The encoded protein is CASKRDSTYNEQFF.

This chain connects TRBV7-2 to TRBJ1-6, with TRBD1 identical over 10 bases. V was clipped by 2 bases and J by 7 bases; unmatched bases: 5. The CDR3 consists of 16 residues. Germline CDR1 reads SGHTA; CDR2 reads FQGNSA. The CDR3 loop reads CASSLRTGGQNSPLHF. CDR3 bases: TGTGCCAGCAGCTTACGGACAGGGGGTCAAAATTCACCCCTCCACTTT. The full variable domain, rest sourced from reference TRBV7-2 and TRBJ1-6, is GAGVSQSPSNKVTEKGKDVELRCDPISGHTALYWYRQSLGQGLEFLIYFQGNSAPDKSGLPSDRFSAERTGGSVSTLTIQRTQQEDSAVYLCASSLRTGGQNSPLHFGNGTRLTVT.

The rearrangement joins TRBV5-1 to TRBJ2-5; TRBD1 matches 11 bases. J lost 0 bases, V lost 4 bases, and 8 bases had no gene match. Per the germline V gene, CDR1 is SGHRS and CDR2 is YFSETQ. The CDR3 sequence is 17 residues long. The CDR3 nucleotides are TGCGCCAGCAGCAAGCGCCCGGGACAGGGGGACCAAGAGACCCAGTACTTC. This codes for CASSKRPGQGDQETQYF.

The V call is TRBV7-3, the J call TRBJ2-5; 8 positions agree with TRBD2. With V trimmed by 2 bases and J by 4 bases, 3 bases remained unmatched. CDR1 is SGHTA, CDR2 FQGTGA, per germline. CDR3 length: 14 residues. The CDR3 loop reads CASSLRGGTETQYF. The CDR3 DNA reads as TGTGCCAGCAGCTTACGGGGGGGTACAGAGACCCAGTACTTC.

This CDR3 is CASSRYSDRGGNTIYF. The CDR3 DNA sequence: TGTGCCAGCAGCAGATACTCAGACAGGGGTGGAAACACCATATATTTT. The genes are TRBV5-4 and TRBJ1-3; 8 bases fit TRBD1. Germline assignment: CDR1 SGHNT and CDR2 YYREEE (reference sequence). CDR3 length equals 16 residues. J gave up 3 bases and V 4 bases, and 9 bases lay outside the gene matches.

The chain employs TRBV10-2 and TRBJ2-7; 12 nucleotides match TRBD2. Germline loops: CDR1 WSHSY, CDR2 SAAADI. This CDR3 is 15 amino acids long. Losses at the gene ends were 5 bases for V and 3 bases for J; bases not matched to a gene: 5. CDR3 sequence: CASSLAGGVVYEQYF. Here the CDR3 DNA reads TGCGCCAGCAGTCTAGCGGGAGGGGTCGTCTACGAGCAGTACTTC.

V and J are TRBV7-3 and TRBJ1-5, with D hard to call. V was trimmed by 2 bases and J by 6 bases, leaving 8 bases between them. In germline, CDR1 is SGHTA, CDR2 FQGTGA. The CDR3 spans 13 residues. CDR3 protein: CASSLEVGQPQHF. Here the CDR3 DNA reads TGTGCCAGCAGCTTAGAGGTCGGTCAGCCCCAGCATTTT.